The 20 T cell receptor beta chains below all came from one sample that was sequenced in a study of a mutant IDH1 vaccine in newly diagnosed glioma. This sample's time point: week 11, during vaccination. In the vaccine, a single dose held 300 ug of the mutant IDH1 20-mer peptide, along with topical imiquimod. The repertoire was sequenced with immunoSEQ multiplex PCR; TCRdb's copy has only in-frame clones and lacks some. Of 100,000 to 120,000 clones listed, 90% are singletons. Their cognate antigens are unknown. The sample was PBMCs, taken from a glioma patient whose treatment included an IDH1 peptide vaccine. The receptors stem from a woman aged 50 to 65 with glioma.

The gene calls are TRBV29-1 and TRBJ2-2, with D unresolved. V was cut by 0 bases and J by 6 bases, with 5 bases left in between. This CDR3 spans 12 amino acids. Germline lookup yields CDR1 SQVTM and CDR2 ANQGSEA. This chain's CDR3 is CSVEDLPGELFF. The CDR3 DNA follows: TGCAGCGTTGAAGATCTCCCCGGGGAGCTGTTTTTT.

CDR3 protein: CASLSPPGGNGRNYGYTF. The CDR3 region has the DNA TGTGCCAGTCTTTCACCTCCGGGGGGCAACGGGCGTAACTATGGCTACACCTTC. The rearrangement uses TRBV28 and TRBJ1-2, with D maybe TRBD1 (6 bases). Between the trimmed V and J ends, which lost 9 bases and 1 base, there was a span of 27 bases. The CDR3 loop spans 18 amino acids. Germline CDR1 is MDHEN and CDR2 is SYDVKM.

The chain joins TRBV28 to TRBJ2-3; 7 bases are shared with TRBD1. Germline loops: CDR1 MDHEN, CDR2 SYDVKM. The CDR3 length is 18 residues. V was clipped by 2 bases and J by 0 bases; unmatched bases: 11. In nucleotides, the CDR3 is TGTGCCAGCAGTTTAAGGGGACAGATCCTCCCTAGCACAGATACGCAGTATTTT. Translation: CASSLRGQILPSTDTQYF.

CDR3 residues: CASRPNTYTDTQYF. The CDR3 coding sequence is TGTGCCAGCAGGCCCAACACTTACACAGATACGCAGTATTTT. V gene TRBV2 combines with J gene TRBJ2-3; no definite D call. Germline V lookup: CDR1 SNHLY, CDR2 FYNNEI. V shed 6 bases and J shed 2 bases, with 12 bases lying between them. The CDR3 covers 14 residues.

The rearrangement joins TRBV11-1 to TRBJ2-7, with 12 positions matching TRBD2. Germline-derived CDR1 and CDR2 are SGHAT and FQDESV (reference sequence). J was trimmed by 0 bases and V by 7 bases; bases with no gene match: 1. The CDR3 loop spans 14 amino acids. In DNA, the CDR3 is TGTGCCAGCAAGGGACTAGCGGGCTCCTACGAGCAGTACTTC. Protein product: CASKGLAGSYEQYF. Full variable domain (rest looked up from reference TRBV11-1 and TRBJ2-7): EAEVAQSPRYKITEKSQAVAFWCDPISGHATLYWYRQILGQGPELLVQFQDESVVDDSQLPKDRFSAERLKGVDSTLKIQPAELGDSAMYLCASKGLAGSYEQYFGPGTRLTVT.

The V gene is TRBV28, the J gene TRBJ1-1; 9 bases agree with TRBD1. The CDR3 totals 16 residues. The V segment lost 10 bases and the J segment 6 bases; nucleotides outside the gene matches: 18. Germline loops: CDR1 MDHEN, CDR2 SYDVKM. The CDR3 loop is CAINTGRDRDLAEAFF. DNA of the CDR3: TGTGCCATAAATACGGGCCGGGACAGGGATTTGGCTGAAGCTTTCTTT.

This clone was seen a single time. V and J are TRBV27 and TRBJ2-2, with 12 bases that match TRBD1. In germline, CDR1 is MNHEY, CDR2 SMNVEV (reference sequence). The CDR3 sequence is 15 residues long. V was pared by 10 bases and J by 7 bases, with 10 bases of the junction left unmatched. The CDR3 nucleotides are TGTGCCACCTCACCAGGGACAGGGGGCCACGGGGAGCTGTTTTTT. Its translation is CATSPGTGGHGELFF.

This chain joins TRBV27 and TRBJ2-2; 10 bases fit TRBD2. From germline, CDR1 is MNHEY and CDR2 SMNVEV (reference sequence). The CDR3 has 17 amino acids. J was trimmed by 2 bases and V by 4 bases; bases with no gene match: 7. As DNA, the CDR3 is TGTGCCAGCAGTTGGCTAGCGGGAGCCCCAAACACCGGGGAGCTGTTTTTT. Translated, it gives CASSWLAGAPNTGELFF.

The V and J genes are TRBV5-4 and TRBJ2-1; 8 bases fit TRBD2. This CDR3 spans 15 amino acids. The J segment lost 4 bases and the V segment lost 4 bases, leaving 7 bases of the junction unmatched. Germline CDR1 reads SGHNT; CDR2 reads YYREEE (reference sequence). The CDR3 region has the DNA TGTGCCAGCAGCGCACCGGCGGGAGGATACAATGAGCAGTTCTTC. This gives the protein CASSAPAGGYNEQFF.

V usage is TRBV27 and J usage is TRBJ2-1, with D possibly TRBD2 on 5 matching bases. CDR1 is MNHEY and CDR2 is SMNVEV in the germline V gene (reference sequence). This CDR3 has 17 amino acids. V was shortened by 0 bases and J by 3 bases, with 15 bases between the two germline ends. The CDR3 nucleotides are TGTGCCAGCAGTTTATCGAGCCAGCGGAGCTTCTACAATGAGCAGTTCTTC. Protein: CASSLSSQRSFYNEQFF.

V and J are TRBV7-3 and TRBJ1-1; a weak D match, TRBD1 (5 bases). V was shortened by 2 bases and J by 1 base, with 11 bases between the two germline ends. The V gene's germline CDR1 is SGHTA and CDR2 FQGTGA. This CDR3 has 15 residues. CDR3 in amino acids: CASSLEKQGNTEAFF. The CDR3, as DNA: TGTGCCAGCAGCTTAGAAAAGCAGGGGAACACTGAAGCTTTCTTT.

The chain recombines TRBV5-1 with TRBJ2-2, with TRBD2 matching over 16 bases. J gave up 1 base and V 6 bases, and 6 bases lay outside the gene matches. The germline CDR1 and CDR2 sequences are SGHRS and YFSETQ. This CDR3 spans 18 amino acids. The CDR3 nucleotides read TGCGCCAGCAAGCTGGGGACTAGCGGGAGGGAGAACACCGGGGAGCTGTTTTTT. This translates into CASKLGTSGRENTGELFF.

The chain is built from TRBV2 and TRBJ2-2; 9 bases line up with TRBD2. The CDR3 loop spans 13 amino acids. CDR1 and CDR2 (germline): SNHLY, FYNNEI. Germline trimming cut 6 bases from V and 7 bases from J; bases unmatched to any gene: 3. CDR3 residues: CASRGTSSGELFF. DNA of the CDR3: TGTGCCAGCAGGGGGACTAGCAGCGGGGAGCTGTTTTTT.

The chain employs TRBV4-2 and TRBJ2-1; TRBD2 agrees at 10 bases. Germline V gene sequence: CDR1 LGHNA, CDR2 YNFKEQ. Trimming took 0 bases from V and 6 from J; bases not matched to a gene: 2. The CDR3 contains 15 residues. The CDR3 is CASSQDSGRPNEQFF. CDR3 sequence (DNA): TGTGCCAGCAGCCAAGATAGCGGGAGGCCCAATGAGCAGTTCTTC.

This chain joins TRBV5-1 and TRBJ2-7; 8 positions match TRBD2. The CDR3 loop spans 16 amino acids. From germline, CDR1 is SGHRS and CDR2 YFSETQ. Germline trimming cut 4 bases from V and 6 bases from J; bases unmatched to any gene: 15. The CDR3 sequence is CASSAGRGTGLSEQYF. Written as DNA, the CDR3 is TGCGCCAGCAGCGCCGGGAGGGGGACCGGCCTTAGCGAGCAGTACTTC.

As for this clone: An end of the junction does not agree with germline; a read error may underlie this. This chain uses TRBV7-7 with TRBJ2-3, with D unresolved. Germline assignment: CDR1 SSHAT and CDR2 FNYEAQ (reference sequence). The CDR3 has 14 residues. The CDR3 nucleotides are TGTGCTAGCAGCGAAGATTTTAGCACAGATACGCAGTATTTT. As protein: CASSEDFSTDTQYF. Using reference TRBV7-7 and TRBJ2-3 for the parts outside the CDR3, the full variable domain is GAGVSQSPRYKVTKRGQDVTLRCDPISSHATLYWYQQALGQGPEFLTYFNYEAQPDKSGLPSDRFSAERPEGSISTLTIQRTEQRDSAMYRCASSEDFSTDTQYFGPGTRLTVL.

V usage is TRBV5-1 and J usage is TRBJ2-7; possibly TRBD1 or TRBD2 for D (6 bases each). The V end lost 4 bases, the J end lost 2 bases, and 13 bases lay between the germline ends. CDR3 length: 14 residues. Germline-derived CDR1 and CDR2 are SGHRS and YFSETQ. CDR3 sequence reads: CASSQMGGPYEQYF. Here the CDR3 DNA reads TGCGCCAGCAGCCAGATGGGGGGCCCCTACGAGCAGTACTTC.

The genes are TRBV10-1 and TRBJ2-3, with 7 positions matching TRBD1. V lost 5 bases and J lost 3; bases outside the gene matches: 14. CDR3 size: 17 residues. CDR1 and CDR2 (germline): WNHNN, SYGVQD (reference sequence). As DNA, the CDR3 is TGCGCCAGCAGTTGGGAAGGGGGCCTGTCCCCGACAGATACGCAGTATTTT. Protein sequence: CASSWEGGLSPTDTQYF.

The chain joins TRBV28 to TRBJ2-7, with 12 bases identical to TRBD1. The CDR3 sequence is 16 residues long. The germline CDR1 and CDR2 sequences are MDHEN and SYDVKM. V dropped 3 bases and J dropped 1; count of bases not matched to a gene: 4. DNA for the CDR3: TGTGCCAGCAGTTTGGCGGGACAGGGGGCGTCCTACGAGCAGTACTTC. The encoded protein is CASSLAGQGASYEQYF.

The chain uses TRBV7-2 and TRBJ2-5, with 8 bases aligning to TRBD2. This CDR3 contains 12 residues. V trimming: 0 bases; J trimming: 13 bases; junction bases outside the gene matches: 4. Per the germline V gene, CDR1 is SGHTA and CDR2 is FQGNSA. CDR3 nucleotide sequence: TGTGCCAGCAGCTTAGCTCGAGCGGGGGCGTACTTC. Protein: CASSLARAGAYF.